A selection of T cell receptor beta chains follows, all from one sample in a study of Ad26.COV2.S vaccination and SARS-CoV-2 variants. TCRdb's table, derived via immunoSEQ multiplex PCR, lists solely in-frame clones and lacks some. Among 350,000 to 500,000 clones listed, 75% to 90% were seen once. The sequencing here drew on peripheral blood, taken in a trial of Ad26.COV2.S vaccine versus placebo. The receptors stem from a person between 18 and 65 years old who received the Ad26.COV2.S COVID-19 vaccine or a placebo. The CDR3 runs from the conserved cysteine through the conserved F or W. D genes are given only for firm matches. Some rows mark clone size as missing; the rest say once, few, many or name a class of expanded clone.

NA	15	TRBD1	TRBV7-9	TRBJ1-1	CASSLGTGGVTEAFF	TGTGCCAGCAGCTTAGGGACAGGGGGCGTCACTGAAGCTTTCTTT
NA	18	NA	TRBV4-3	TRBJ1-2	CASSQALEPTVGSYGYTF	TGCGCCAGCAGCCAAGCCTTAGAACCGACGGTGGGTAGCTATGGCTACACCTTC
NA	17	TRBD2	TRBV19	TRBJ2-2	CASSIRLQREVTGELFF	TGTGCCAGTAGTATACGGTTGCAGCGGGAGGTCACCGGGGAGCTGTTTTTT
NA	11	NA	TRBV6-5	TRBJ1-6	CASKNNSPLHF	TGTGCCAGCAAGAACAATTCACCCCTCCACTTT
NA	19	TRBD1	TRBV3-1/TRBV3-2	TRBJ2-7	CASSQVCDRGLFGAYEQYF	TGTGCCAGCAGCCAAGTTTGTGACAGGGGATTGTTCGGGGCCTACGAGCAGTACTTC
NA	20	TRBD2	TRBV7-8	TRBJ2-1	CASSLEANLGGAVTRLEQFF	TGTGCCAGCAGCTTAGAGGCTAACCTCGGGGGGGCGGTAACCAGGCTTGAGCAGTTCTTC
NA	14	NA	TRBV7-2	TRBJ1-1	CASSATKGSTEAFF	TGTGCCAGCAGCGCCACGAAGGGGAGCACTGAAGCTTTCTTT
NA	15	TRBD2	TRBV9	TRBJ2-5	CASSARGTSGETQYF	TGTGCCAGCAGCGCAAGAGGGACTAGCGGGGAGACCCAGTACTTC
NA	15	NA	TRBV5-1	TRBJ1-2	CASSPLQGPHYGYTF	TGCGCCAGCAGCCCTTTACAGGGACCGCACTATGGCTACACCTTC
NA	17	TRBD1	TRBV7-9	TRBJ1-3	CASSWDRFGPSGNTIYF	TGTGCCAGCAGCTGGGACAGATTCGGTCCGAGTGGAAACACCATATATTTT
NA	16	TRBD1	TRBV7-9	TRBJ2-2	CASSLGDRGLTGELFF	TGTGCCAGCAGCTTAGGGGACAGGGGGCTCACCGGGGAGCTGTTTTTT
NA	13	NA	TRBV30	TRBJ1-1	CAWSIGIRTEAFF	TGTGCCTGGAGTATAGGGATACGGACTGAAGCTTTCTTT
NA	15	NA	TRBV10-3	TRBJ1-1	CAISDWGGWHTEAFF	TGTGCCATCAGTGATTGGGGGGGCTGGCACACTGAAGCTTTCTTT
NA	13	NA	TRBV12-3/TRBV12-4	TRBJ1-3	CASSSNRGNTIYF	TGTGCCAGCAGTTCGAACAGGGGAAACACCATATATTTT
NA	14	TRBD1	TRBV28	TRBJ1-2	CASTYFDRGYGYTF	TGTGCCAGCACCTACTTCGACAGGGGCTATGGCTACACCTTC
NA	20	TRBD1	TRBV9	TRBJ2-6	CASSGTGGERRYSGANVLTF	TGTGCCAGCAGCGGTACAGGGGGCGAACGGCGTTATTCTGGGGCCAACGTCCTGACTTTC
NA	15	NA	TRBV5-1	TRBJ2-1	CASSLVNLPTEGQFF	TGCGCCAGCAGCTTGGTGAATCTTCCGACAGAGGGGCAGTTCTTC
NA	15	NA	TRBV19	TRBJ1-2	CASNRRQSIHYGYTF	TGTGCCAGCAATCGAAGACAGTCCATCCACTATGGCTACACCTTC
NA	20	TRBD2	TRBV6-1	TRBJ2-5	CASSDPRTSGSYGMGETQYF	TGTGCCAGCAGTGACCCTCGGACTAGCGGGAGTTATGGTATGGGAGAGACCCAGTACTTC
NA	13	NA	TRBV9	TRBJ1-1	CASSGGLGTEAFF	TGTGCCAGCAGCGGGGGCCTCGGGACTGAAGCTTTCTTT
NA	15	TRBD1	TRBV18	TRBJ1-1	CASSEISTGDTEAFF	TGTGCCAGCTCCGAAATTTCTACAGGGGACACTGAAGCTTTCTTT
NA	15	NA	TRBV19	TRBJ1-5	CASRQQGIGNQPQHF	TGTGCCAGTAGACAACAGGGAATCGGCAATCAGCCCCAGCATTTT
once	18	NA	TRBV7-8	TRBJ1-2	CASSLGWGSGGLIYGYTF	TGTGCCAGCAGCTTAGGGTGGGGATCCGGGGGACTTATCTATGGCTACACCTTC
NA	12	NA	TRBV29-1	TRBJ2-3	CSVGPGPDTQYF	TGCAGCGTTGGTCCGGGTCCAGATACGCAGTATTTT
once	13	NA	TRBV13	TRBJ2-5	CASSRQVQETQYF	TGTGCCAGCAGCCGACAGGTCCAAGAGACCCAGTACTTC
NA	15	TRBD1	TRBV7-2	TRBJ1-1	CASSLAMDRGTEAFF	TGTGCCAGCAGCTTAGCGATGGACAGGGGTACTGAAGCTTTCTTT
NA	15	TRBD1	TRBV18	TRBJ2-5	CASSRTGNFQETQYF	TGTGCCAGCTCACGGACAGGGAACTTCCAAGAGACCCAGTACTTC
NA	14	TRBD1	TRBV3-1/TRBV3-2	TRBJ1-5	CASSLGQGGQPQHF	TGTGCCAGCAGCCTGGGACAGGGAGGTCAGCCCCAGCATTTT
NA	16	TRBD2	TRBV19	TRBJ2-3	CASSRRGAGNTDTQYF	TGTGCCAGTAGTAGGCGGGGGGCCGGGAATACAGATACGCAGTATTTT
NA	15	NA	TRBV25-1	TRBJ1-4	CASSAEGRPNEKLFF	TGTGCCAGCAGCGCGGAGGGGCGTCCTAATGAAAAACTGTTTTTT
NA	15	TRBD2	TRBV7-2	TRBJ2-3	CASSFKGLAGDTQYF	TGTGCCAGCAGCTTTAAGGGCCTAGCGGGGGATACGCAGTATTTT
NA	15	NA	TRBV28	TRBJ2-7	CASSSGLALSYEQYF	TGTGCCAGCAGTTCGGGACTTGCCCTCTCCTACGAGCAGTACTTC
NA	14	TRBD1	TRBV10-3	TRBJ2-7	CAISRDRDVHEQYF	TGTGCCATCAGCCGGGACAGGGATGTCCACGAGCAGTACTTC
NA	13	NA	TRBV7-9	TRBJ1-2	CASSLRRGYGYTF	TGTGCCAGCAGCTTGCGGAGGGGCTATGGCTACACCTTC
NA	12	NA	TRBV27	TRBJ1-2	CASSSTAYGYTF	TGTGCCAGCAGTTCGACAGCTTATGGCTACACCTTC
NA	12	NA	TRBV18	TRBJ2-7	CASSPSEHEQYF	TGTGCCAGCTCACCCTCAGAACACGAGCAGTACTTC
NA	11	NA	TRBV20-1	TRBJ1-1	CSARAPQAAFF	TGCAGTGCTAGGGCCCCCCAAGCGGCTTTCTTT
NA	15	NA	TRBV7-8	TRBJ2-1	CASSLEGGTGNEQFF	TGTGCCAGCAGCTTAGAGGGGGGGACAGGCAATGAGCAGTTCTTC
NA	15	TRBD1	TRBV6-5	TRBJ1-4	CASRRQGAEREKLFF	TGTGCCAGCAGACGACAGGGGGCCGAGCGGGAAAAACTGTTTTTT
NA	14	NA	TRBV7-9	TRBJ2-1	CASSWTGSSDEQFF	TGTGCCAGCAGCTGGACGGGATCGTCGGATGAGCAGTTCTTC
NA	13	NA	TRBV7-2	TRBJ2-7	CASSLNPGDEQYF	TGTGCCAGCAGCTTAAATCCCGGGGACGAGCAGTACTTC
few	14	NA	TRBV18	TRBJ1-3	CASSPPGSGNTIYF	TGTGCCAGCTCACCACCAGGATCTGGAAACACCATATATTTT
NA	15	NA	TRBV5-8	TRBJ1-1	CASSFRGGDNTEAFF	TGTGCCAGCAGCTTCCGCGGGGGCGACAACACTGAAGCTTTCTTT
NA	19	TRBD2	TRBV4-3	TRBJ2-1	CASSQVVGTSGRGYNEQFF	TGCGCCAGCAGCCAAGTTGTAGGGACTAGCGGGAGAGGCTACAATGAGCAGTTCTTC
NA	13	NA	TRBV5-6	TRBJ2-5	CASSPEVQETQYF	TGTGCCAGCAGCCCGGAGGTCCAAGAGACCCAGTACTTC
NA	14	TRBD1	TRBV7-9	TRBJ1-1	CASSMRVDRPEAFF	TGTGCCAGCAGCATGAGGGTGGACAGGCCTGAAGCTTTCTTT
NA	18	TRBD2	TRBV7-3	TRBJ2-3	CASSSRAGGPVYSDTQYF	TGTGCCAGCAGCTCGCGGGCGGGAGGGCCTGTTTATTCAGATACGCAGTATTTT
few	13	NA	TRBV5-5	TRBJ2-7	CASSLRGRNEQYF	TGTGCCAGCAGCTTGAGGGGACGGAACGAGCAGTACTTC
NA	14	TRBD1	TRBV2	TRBJ2-2	CASRGTGGTGELFF	TGTGCCAGCAGAGGGACAGGAGGGACCGGGGAGCTGTTTTTT
NA	11	NA	TRBV3-1/TRBV3-2	TRBJ1-2	CASRQGYGYTF	TGTGCCAGCAGACAGGGTTATGGCTACACCTTC